The clone carrying this T cell receptor (beta chain) was seen many times. Building the TCR beta libraries relied on iRepertoire HTBI primers, and CDR3 regions underwent Arm-PCR. TCRdb fed the multiplex PCR reads into MiXCR, producing one record per CDR3 protein. The data contain a few hundred thousand distinct CDR3 sequences, around 15% of them seen just once; the ten biggest clones take up around a sixth. Germline V lookup: CDR1 MNHEY, CDR2 SVGAGI. This CDR3 has 16 residues. V was clipped by 0 bases and J by 0 bases, with 11 bases between them. These data come from a study of regulatory T cells in long-lasting Graves disease. Stated time point: newly diagnosed GD, antithyroid drugs for less than 3 months. Following extraction of RNA from PBMCs, that RNA was used to make the TCR library. Separately, the same data were catalogued under a study of T cells in Graves' hyperthyroidism and ophthalmopathy. As reported in that work: TCR CDR3 regions were first amplified by RT-PCR with HTBI primers.

The clonotype comes from a woman aged 45 to 65 with Graves disease. This chain joins TRBV6-5 and TRBJ1-1; tentatively, D is TRBD1 (5 bases). The sequences come from peripheral blood mononuclear cells (PBMCs), collected at new diagnosis, from a patient treated with antithyroid drugs. CDR3 coding DNA: TGTGCCAGCAGTTACTCGATTGGGACGATGAACACTGAAGCTTTCTTT. Translating it yields CASSYSIGTMNTEAFF.